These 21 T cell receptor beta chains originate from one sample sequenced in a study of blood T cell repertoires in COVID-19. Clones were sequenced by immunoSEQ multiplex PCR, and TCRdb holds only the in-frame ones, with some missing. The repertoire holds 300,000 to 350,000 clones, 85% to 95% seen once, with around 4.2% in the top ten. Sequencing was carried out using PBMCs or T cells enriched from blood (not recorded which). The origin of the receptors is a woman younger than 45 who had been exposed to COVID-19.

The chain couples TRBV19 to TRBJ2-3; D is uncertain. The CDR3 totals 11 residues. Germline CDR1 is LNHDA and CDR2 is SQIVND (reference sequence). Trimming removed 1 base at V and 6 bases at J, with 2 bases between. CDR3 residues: CASSIADTQYF. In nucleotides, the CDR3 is TGTGCCAGTAGTATAGCTGATACGCAGTATTTT.

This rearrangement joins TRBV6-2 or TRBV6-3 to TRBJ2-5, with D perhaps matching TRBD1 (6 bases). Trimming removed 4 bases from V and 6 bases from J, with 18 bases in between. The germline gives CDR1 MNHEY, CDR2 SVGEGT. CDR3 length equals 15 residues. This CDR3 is CASSSRVYQGKTQYF. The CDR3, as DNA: TGTGCCAGCAGTTCACGGGTCTATCAGGGGAAGACCCAGTACTTC.

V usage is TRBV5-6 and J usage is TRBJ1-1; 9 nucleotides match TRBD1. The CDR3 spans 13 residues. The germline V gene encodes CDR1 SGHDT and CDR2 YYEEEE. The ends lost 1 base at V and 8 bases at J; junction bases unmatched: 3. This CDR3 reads CASSLWGQGEAFF. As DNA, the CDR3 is TGTGCCAGCAGCTTGTGGGGACAGGGAGAAGCTTTCTTT.

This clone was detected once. CDR3 in amino acids: CSATRSSGGEKLFF. CDR3 coding DNA: TGCAGCGCGACCCGGTCGTCGGGCGGGGAAAAACTGTTTTTT. The rearrangement uses TRBV29-1 and TRBJ1-4; D is uncertain. In germline, CDR1 is SQVTM, CDR2 ANQGSEA. The ends were cut back, 7 bases at V and 8 bases at J, with 20 bases in the middle. This CDR3 is built from 14 residues.

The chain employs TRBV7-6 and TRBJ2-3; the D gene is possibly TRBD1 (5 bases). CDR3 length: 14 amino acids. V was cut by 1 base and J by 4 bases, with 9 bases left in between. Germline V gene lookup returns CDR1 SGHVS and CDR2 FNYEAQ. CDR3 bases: TGTGCCAGCAGCTTAGGAGGCAGGGCAGATACGCAGTATTTT. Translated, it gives CASSLGGRADTQYF. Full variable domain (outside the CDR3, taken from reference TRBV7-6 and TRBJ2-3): GAGVSQSPRYKVTKRGQDVALRCDPISGHVSLYWYRQALGQGPEFLTYFNYEAQQDKSGLPNDRFSAERPEGSISTLTIQRTEQRDSAMYRCASSLGGRADTQYFGPGTRLTVL.

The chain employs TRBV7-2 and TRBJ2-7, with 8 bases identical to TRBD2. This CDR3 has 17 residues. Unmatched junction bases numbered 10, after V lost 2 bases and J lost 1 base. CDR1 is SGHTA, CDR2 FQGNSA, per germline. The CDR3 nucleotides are TGTGCCAGCAGCTTATGGGCCCCCACTAGCGGATCCTACGAGCAGTACTTC. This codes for CASSLWAPTSGSYEQYF.

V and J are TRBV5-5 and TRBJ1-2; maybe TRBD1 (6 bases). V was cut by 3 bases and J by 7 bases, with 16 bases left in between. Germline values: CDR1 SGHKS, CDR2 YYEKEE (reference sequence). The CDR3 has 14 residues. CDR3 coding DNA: TGTGCCAGCAGCTCCCCCGGGGGGGGCGCTGGCTACACCTTC. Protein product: CASSSPGGGAGYTF.

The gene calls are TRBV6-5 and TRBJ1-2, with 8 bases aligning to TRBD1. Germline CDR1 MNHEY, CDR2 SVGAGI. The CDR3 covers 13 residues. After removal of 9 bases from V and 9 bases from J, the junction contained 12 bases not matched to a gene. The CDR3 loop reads CASYGGQVRSYTF. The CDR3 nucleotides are TGTGCCAGTTACGGGGGACAGGTCCGTAGCTACACCTTC.

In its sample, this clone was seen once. CDR3 DNA: TGTGCCAGCAGCTTGGGTTGGGGGCTGGGCAATCAGCCCCAGCATTTT. This codes for CASSLGWGLGNQPQHF. This chain connects TRBV5-6 to TRBJ1-5; weak D call: TRBD1 (6 bases). Trimming took 0 bases from V and 2 from J, leaving 12 bases between them. This CDR3 is built from 16 residues. The V gene's germline CDR1 is SGHDT and CDR2 YYEEEE.

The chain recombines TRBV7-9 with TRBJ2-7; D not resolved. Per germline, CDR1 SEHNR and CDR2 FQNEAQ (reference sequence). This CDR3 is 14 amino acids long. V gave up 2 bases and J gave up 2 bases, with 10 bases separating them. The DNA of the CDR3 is TGTGCCAGCAGCTTATCCTTAGGAGCCTACGAGCAGTACTTC. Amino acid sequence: CASSLSLGAYEQYF.

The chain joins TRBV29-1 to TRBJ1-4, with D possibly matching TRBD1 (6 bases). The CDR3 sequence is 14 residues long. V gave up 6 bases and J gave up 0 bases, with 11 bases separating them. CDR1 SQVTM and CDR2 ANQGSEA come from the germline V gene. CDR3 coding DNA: TGCAGCGTACCGGACAGCGCAACTAATGAAAAACTGTTTTTT. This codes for CSVPDSATNEKLFF.

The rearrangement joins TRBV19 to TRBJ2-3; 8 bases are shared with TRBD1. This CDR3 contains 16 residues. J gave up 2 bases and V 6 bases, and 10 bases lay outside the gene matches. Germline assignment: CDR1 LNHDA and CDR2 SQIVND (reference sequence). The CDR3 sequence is CASRWTGRRATDTQYF. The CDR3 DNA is TGTGCCAGTAGATGGACAGGGCGAAGGGCCACAGATACGCAGTATTTT.

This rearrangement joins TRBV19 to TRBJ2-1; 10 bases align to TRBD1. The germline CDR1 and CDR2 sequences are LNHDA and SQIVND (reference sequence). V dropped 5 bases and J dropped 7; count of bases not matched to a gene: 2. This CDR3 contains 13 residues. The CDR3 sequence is CASSVDRGNEQFF. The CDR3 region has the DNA TGTGCCAGTAGTGTGGACAGGGGGAATGAGCAGTTCTTC.

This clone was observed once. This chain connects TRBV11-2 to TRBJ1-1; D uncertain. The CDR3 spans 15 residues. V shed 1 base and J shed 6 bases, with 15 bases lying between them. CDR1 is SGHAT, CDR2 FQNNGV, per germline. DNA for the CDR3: TGTGCCAGCAGCTTAGCGTGGTTCCAGGCATCTGAAGCTTTCTTT. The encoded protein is CASSLAWFQASEAFF.

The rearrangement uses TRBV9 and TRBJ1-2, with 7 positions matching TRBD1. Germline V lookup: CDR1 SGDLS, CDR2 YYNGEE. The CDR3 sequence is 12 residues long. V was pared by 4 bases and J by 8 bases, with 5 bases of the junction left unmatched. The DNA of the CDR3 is TGTGCCAGCAGCCCGACAGGGAGCGGCTACACCTTC. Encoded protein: CASSPTGSGYTF. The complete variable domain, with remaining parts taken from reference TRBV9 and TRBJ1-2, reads DSGVTQTPKHLITATGQRVTLRCSPRSGDLSVYWYQQSLDQGLQFLIQYYNGEERAKGNILERFSAQQFPDLHSELNLSSLELGDSALYFCASSPTGSGYTFGSGTRLTVV.

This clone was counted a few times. The CDR3 region is CATHSRDSNSPLHF. DNA of the CDR3: TGTGCCACGCATTCCCGGGACAGCAATTCACCCCTCCACTTT. The chain couples TRBV5-4 to TRBJ1-6, with TRBD1 identical over 7 bases. J gave up 7 bases and V 9 bases, and 10 bases lay outside the gene matches. The germline V gene has CDR1 SGHNT and CDR2 YYREEE (reference sequence). This CDR3 contains 14 residues. The full variable domain, with the rest looked up from reference TRBV5-4 and TRBJ1-6, is ETGVTQSPTHLIKTRGQQVTLRCSSQSGHNTVSWYQQALGQGPQFIFQYYREEENGRGNFPPRFSGLQFPNYSSELNVNALELDDSALYLCATHSRDSNSPLHFGNGTRLTVT.

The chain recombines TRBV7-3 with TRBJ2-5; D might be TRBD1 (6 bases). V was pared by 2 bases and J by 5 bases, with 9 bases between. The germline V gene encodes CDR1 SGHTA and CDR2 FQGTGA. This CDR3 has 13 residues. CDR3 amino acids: CASSLYGGETQYF. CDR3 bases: TGTGCCAGCAGCTTATATGGGGGCGAGACCCAGTACTTC.

CDR3: CASSLLGQGQDTQYF. CDR3 nucleotides: TGTGCCAGCTCACTACTTGGACAGGGTCAGGATACGCAGTATTTT. V gene TRBV18 combines with J gene TRBJ2-3, with 8 bases matching TRBD1. Germline V lookup: CDR1 KGHSH, CDR2 LQKENI. J gave up 6 bases and V 4 bases, and 9 bases lay outside the gene matches. CDR3 length: 15 residues.

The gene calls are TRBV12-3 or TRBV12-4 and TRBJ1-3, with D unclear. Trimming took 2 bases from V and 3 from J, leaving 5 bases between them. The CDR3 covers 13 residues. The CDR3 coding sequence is TGTGCCAGCAGTTTATATCGTGGAAACACCATATATTTT. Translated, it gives CASSLYRGNTIYF.

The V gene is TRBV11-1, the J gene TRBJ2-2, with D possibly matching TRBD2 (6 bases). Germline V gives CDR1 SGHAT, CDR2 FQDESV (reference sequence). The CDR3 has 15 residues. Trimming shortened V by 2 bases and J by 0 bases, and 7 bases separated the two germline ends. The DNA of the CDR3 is TGTGCCAGCAGCTTATTAGCGGCGAACACCGGGGAGCTGTTTTTT. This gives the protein CASSLLAANTGELFF.

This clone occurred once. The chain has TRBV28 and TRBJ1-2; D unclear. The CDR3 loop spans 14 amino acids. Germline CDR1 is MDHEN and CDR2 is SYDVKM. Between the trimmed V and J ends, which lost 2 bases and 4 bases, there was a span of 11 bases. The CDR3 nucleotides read TGTGCCAGCAGTTTAATTGGGCAGATCTATGGCTACACCTTC. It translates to CASSLIGQIYGYTF.